The T cell receptor (beta chain) described here comes from a study of blood T cells in healthy people across ages (dated by TCRdb to about 2015). Concerning the study at large: In model experiments, template switching captured roughly one uniquely barcoded TCR beta cDNA molecule for every two T cells. Two additional independent replicas of 1 million unique cDNA reads from the same blood draw were analyzed for two donors (one aged 18 to 29 and one aged 80 or older). Age-related changes in TCR beta repertoire diversity were measured in the study by deep sequencing normalized with unique cDNA molecular identifiers. The donors were divided into four age groups: young (average about 15 years), middle-aged (about 40), aged (roughly 66) and long-lived (about 90).

Taken from the germline V gene, the CDR1 and CDR2 loops are SGHTA and FQGNSA. The cysteine opens and the phenylalanine closes a CDR3 of 14 amino acids. Only CDR3 DNA is held: 42 bases, read in frame from base 1. V is cut by 1 base and J by 3 bases, and the space between the germline ends is 9 bases. Library generation was performed with 5' RACE. TCRdb shows the sequencer as Illumina HiSeq 2500. A second PCR of roughly 6 to 11 cycles was run with a J-beta primer mix and a sample-barcoded 5' primer. Each TCR beta cDNA molecule received a unique molecular identifier from a template-switch 5' adaptor carrying 12 random nucleotides. At least 2.5 million CDR3-containing paired-end reads were obtained from each sample. All of the RNA was converted into first-strand cDNA using the Mint cDNA synthesis kit, with a TRBC-specific oligonucleotide serving as the primer. Following uracil-DNA glycosylase treatment, all cDNA underwent a first 18-cycle PCR with the universal primers M1SS and BC2_uni_R. On the study's bioinformatics: Each sample was normalized by randomly selecting 1 million high-quality reads, each carrying a distinct molecular identifier. Reads sharing molecular identifiers were discarded rather than binned into consensus sequences. CDR3 identification, clonotype clustering and error correction used MiTCR with a Q25 quality threshold and the strictest error-elimination algorithm. A nonparametric unseen species model using Euler transformation provided a lower-bound estimate of total TCR beta diversity. The raw public data were reprocessed by TCRdb itself: fastp quality trimming at Q25, MiXCR clonotype calling, in-frame beta chains only. For every CDR3 protein sequence, its rows merge into one entry that carries the most common genes and DNA. TCRdb, not the authors, supplied the V and J calls. The sample table records more than 450,000 distinct CDR3 sequences; around a quarter of these occur just once. Approximately 3.6% of the sample is held by the ten biggest clonotypes.

The donors were roughly 39 Caucasian individuals from Russia, aged roughly 6 to 100 years, who were systemically healthy. Each donor gave ten milliliters of peripheral blood, collected into EDTA-treated Vacutainer tubes. PBMCs were isolated by Ficoll-Paque density-gradient centrifugation, with at least 6 million obtained per sample. Trizol reagent was used to extract total RNA from the PBMCs, yielding at least 6 micrograms per sample. Naive CD45RAhigh/CD27high T cell percentages were measured by flow cytometry on a PBMC aliquot from every donor. This clonotype was observed a handful of times. Its antigen target is currently unknown. Per-base quality was not reported, and no clone a single base away is much larger than it. Broad study findings and their caveats: Estimates of total diversity from one million sequenced T cells were regarded as lower bounds and underestimates. The CMV infection status of donors was not known, potentially confounding age-related changes in expanded clonotypes. Observed TCR beta diversity correlated strongly with the percentage of naive T cells measured by flow cytometry. Compared with the aged group, more naive CD4+ T cells, fewer expanded clones and increased TCR diversity were shown by the long-lived group, suggesting age selection. Because profiling used bulk unsorted PBMCs, naive and antigen-experienced compartments could not be compared conclusively. Observed TCR beta diversity per million T cells fell roughly linearly with age, and a significant reduction was already apparent by age about 36.

This sample was shared with a second study, whose subject was T cells of mothers and their children. Taken from the second paper: Nine systemically healthy Caucasian individuals served as donors, namely three mothers together with their six children. cDNA synthesis used all of the extracted RNA, with 1.5 ug of RNA in each 15 ul reaction. Sample barcodes and 2-4 random nucleotides were added via the M1S primer in the second PCR. Over 9.5 million TCR beta CDR3 reads were obtained for each mother, and approximately 3 million reads were obtained for each child. TCR recombination output is similarly shaped by thymic selection in related and unrelated pairs, with a minor effect exerted by inherited differences. Normalized repertoire overlap in related mother-child pairs was always slightly higher than in unrelated mother-child pairs, but the difference was never significant. Persistent microchimeric T cell clones were not detected, at a sensitivity of 85 to 100 clones per million clonotypes. In the study, deep NGS was used to compare the TCR beta repertoires of mothers and children, and features distinguishing related mother-child pairs from unrelated individuals were sought. The mean age was 40 +/- 4 years for the mothers and approximately 11 +/- 4 years for the children. Libraries were sequenced on Illumina HiSeq 2000 with 100+100 nt paired-end reads after adapter ligation with NEBNext reagents. Mother and child libraries were prepared a month apart and sequenced in separate runs to prevent cross-contamination. For each donor, between about 500,000 and 2,100,000 distinct TCR beta clonotypes were identified. Naive TCR beta clonotypes were estimated from low-frequency clonotypes matched to each donor's FACS-determined naive share, without sorting.

The rearrangement joined TRBV7-2 to TRBJ2-5; the D gene assignment is ambiguous. The sequencing sample was made of blood. The receptor's source is a boy between 2 and 15 years old in good health. The CDR3 has the sequence CASSLDLTKETQYF. The DNA reads TGTGCCAGCAGCTTAGACTTAACCAAAGAGACCCAGTACTTC.